Following are 9 T cell receptor beta chains from one sample sequenced in a study of beta chain features in type 1 diabetes. Expressed TCRB transcripts got sequenced, as all isolated RNA was reverse transcribed. Generated by immunoSEQ multiplex PCR, the TCRdb table keeps only in-frame clones and is missing some. The table shows about 59,000 clones, with around 63% occurring only once. The material sequenced was Tregs from blood. Receptor source: a woman between 18 and 29 years old in good health.

Only a few counts were recorded for this clone. CDR3 sequence reads: CASSVDEGADTEAFF. The CDR3 DNA reads as TGTGCCAGCAGCGTAGATGAGGGGGCGGACACTGAAGCTTTCTTT. The chain is built from TRBV9 and TRBJ1-1; 7 nucleotides line up with TRBD1. Germline-derived CDR1 and CDR2 are SGDLS and YYNGEE. V was clipped by 0 bases and J by 3 bases; unmatched bases: 5. There are 15 residues in the CDR3.

This clone was observed a few times. V and J are TRBV18 and TRBJ2-6, with D perhaps matching TRBD1 (5 bases). Germline CDR1 is KGHSH and CDR2 is LQKENI. V lost 3 bases to trimming and J lost 2 bases, with 14 bases between them. The CDR3 runs to 17 residues. CDR3 DNA sequence: TGTGCCAGCTCACCGACAGCCTACTTAGCTGGGGCCAACGTCCTGACTTTC. Residues: CASSPTAYLAGANVLTF.

V and J are TRBV19 and TRBJ2-5; TRBD2 matches 9 bases. Germline lookup yields CDR1 LNHDA and CDR2 SQIVND (reference sequence). Trimming removed 3 bases from V and 4 bases from J; junction bases left unmatched: 6. This CDR3 spans 15 amino acids. CDR3 in DNA: TGTGCCAGTAGTATGTGGTTAGCGGGAGTAGAGACCCAGTACTTC. Protein sequence: CASSMWLAGVETQYF.

The chain combines TRBV27 with TRBJ1-4; no firm D call. Trimming pared 9 bases from V and 0 bases from J, leaving 11 bases between. There are 14 residues in the CDR3. CDR1 and CDR2 from the germline V gene are MNHEY and SMNVEV (reference sequence). The CDR3 region is CASTRFATNEKLFF. The CDR3 DNA is TGTGCCAGTACGAGATTTGCAACTAATGAAAAACTGTTTTTT. The full variable domain, its missing parts supplied by reference TRBV27 and TRBJ1-4, is EAQVTQNPRYLITVTGKKLTVTCSQNMNHEYMSWYRQDPGLGLRQIYYSMNVEVTDKGDVPEGYKVSRKEKRNFPLILESPSPNQTSLYFCASTRFATNEKLFFGSGTQLSVL.

This clone was seen once. The chain joins TRBV5-1 to TRBJ1-1, with a weak D call TRBD1 (6 bases). Germline CDR1 reads SGHRS; CDR2 reads YFSETQ. The CDR3 totals 15 residues. V lost 0 bases and J 0 bases, leaving 9 bases between the germline ends. CDR3 region: CASSLDRTVNTEAFF. CDR3 nucleotides: TGCGCCAGCAGCTTGGACCGGACAGTGAACACTGAAGCTTTCTTT.

This clone was observed a handful of times. The CDR3 sequence is CASSLGQGEGRDTEAFF. The CDR3 coding sequence is TGCGCCAGCAGCCTCGGACAGGGAGAAGGTAGGGACACTGAAGCTTTCTTT. The rearrangement uses TRBV4-1 and TRBJ1-1; 8 bases are a match to TRBD1. This CDR3 comprises 17 residues. Losses at the gene ends were 4 bases for V and 3 bases for J; bases not matched to a gene: 13. The germline V gene has CDR1 MGHRA and CDR2 YSYEKL.

The chain has TRBV5-1 and TRBJ2-1, with TRBD2 identical over 7 bases. There are 16 residues in the CDR3. Germline V gene lookup returns CDR1 SGHRS and CDR2 YFSETQ. With 0 bases clipped from V and 8 bases from J, the junction kept 11 bases outside the gene matches. CDR3 bases: TGCGCCAGCAGCTTGGCCGGGGGACTACCAGGCGATGAGCAGTTCTTC. The encoded protein is CASSLAGGLPGDEQFF.

This clone has only a few counts. The chain joins TRBV10-3 to TRBJ2-7; perhaps TRBD1 as D (5 bases). The CDR3 contains 14 residues. Trimming pared 0 bases from V and 3 bases from J, leaving 9 bases between. Germline CDR1 is ENHRY and CDR2 is SYGVKD. In DNA form, the CDR3 reads TGTGCCATCAGTGAGTCGAACGGACACTACGAGCAGTACTTC. This codes for CAISESNGHYEQYF.

The rearrangement uses TRBV6-6 and TRBJ1-5; the D is unclear. This CDR3 comprises 14 residues. V was cut by 5 bases and J by 1 base, with 9 bases left in between. Germline loops: CDR1 MNHNY, CDR2 SVGAGI (reference sequence). The CDR3 sequence is CASSDILSNQPQHF. CDR3 bases: TGTGCCAGCAGTGACATACTCAGCAATCAGCCCCAGCATTTT.